This is a list of T cell receptor beta chains from one sample in a study of blood T cell repertoires in COVID-19. The method was immunoSEQ multiplex PCR; TCRdb's version includes in-frame clones alone and lacks a portion of them. The table lists over 150,000 clones, about 85% of them singletons. Sequencing input: peripheral blood. The receptors were sampled from a man aged 60 to 75 with COVID-19, enrolled during active disease. Each CDR3 is given with its conserved first and last residue. Fields, in order: D gene, J gene, V gene, clone size, CDR3 protein, CDR3 DNA. D genes are given only for firm matches. Size is stated for part of the rows, as once, few or many counts, or as a class when the clone is expanded.

-	TRBJ1-4	TRBV7-8	-	CASSDSGGPSEKLFF	TGTGCCAGCAGCGACAGTGGAGGGCCCTCCGAAAAACTGTTTTTT
TRBD2	TRBJ2-3	TRBV7-9	once	CASSLAGGAGGPQDTQYF	TGTGCCAGCAGCTTAGCAGGGGGAGCGGGAGGGCCTCAAGATACGCAGTATTTT
TRBD1	TRBJ2-5	TRBV7-9	-	CASSLVRLQGGETQYF	TGTGCCAGCAGCTTAGTGAGGTTACAGGGGGGAGAGACCCAGTACTTC
-	TRBJ1-4	TRBV2	-	CASSELTPVGRGTYVVGKTLFF	-
-	TRBJ1-2	TRBV19	once	CASSIDLGDYGYTF	TGTGCCAGTAGTATAGATCTCGGGGACTACGGCTACACCTTC
-	TRBJ1-2	TRBV27	-	CASSQQGRDYGYTF	TGTGCCAGCAGTCAACAGGGCCGCGACTATGGCTACACCTTC
-	TRBJ2-7	TRBV28	few	CASSSPPSSYEQYF	TGTGCCAGCAGTTCCCCCCCGAGCTCCTACGAGCAGTACTTC
TRBD1	TRBJ1-4	TRBV11-2	-	CASSGAGTGHEKLFF	TGTGCCAGCAGCGGTGCCGGGACAGGGCATGAAAAACTGTTTTTT
TRBD1	TRBJ1-3	TRBV5-1	-	CASSLVGTEGNTIYF	TGCGCCAGCAGCTTGGTCGGGACAGAAGGAAACACCATATATTTT
-	TRBJ1-2	TRBV27	once	CASSLQGHYGYTF	TGTGCCAGCAGTCTACAGGGCCACTATGGCTACACCTTC
TRBD1	TRBJ1-1	TRBV14	-	CASSRAGGTEAFF	TGTGCCAGCAGCCGGGCAGGGGGCACTGAAGCTTTCTTT
-	TRBJ2-7	TRBV7-9	-	CASSSTQGGIYEQYF	TGTGCCAGCAGCTCTACACAGGGTGGGATCTACGAGCAGTACTTC
-	TRBJ1-2	TRBV7-2	-	CASSPEAGFGYTF	TGTGCCAGCAGCCCAGAGGCCGGTTTTGGCTACACCTTC
TRBD1	TRBJ2-5	TRBV10-3	-	CAISEPRDSPLIETQYF	TGTGCCATCAGTGAACCTCGGGACAGTCCCTTAATAGAGACCCAGTACTTC
TRBD1	TRBJ1-3	TRBV18	once	CASSPTGGSGNTIYF	TGTGCCAGCTCACCTACAGGGGGCTCTGGAAACACCATATATTTT
TRBD1	TRBJ2-5	TRBV18	-	CASSLIATGGGETQYF	TGTGCCAGCTCACTCATAGCTACAGGGGGCGGAGAGACCCAGTACTTC
TRBD1	TRBJ1-1	TRBV7-2	-	CASSLERTGAPGGTEAFF	TGTGCCAGCAGCTTAGAACGGACAGGGGCCCCAGGAGGCACTGAAGCTTTCTTT
-	TRBJ1-2	TRBV19	-	CASSVQGNYGYTF	TGTGCCAGTAGTGTACAGGGTAACTATGGCTACACCTTC
-	TRBJ2-7	TRBV24-1	-	CATSGDKRDEQYF	TGTGCCACCAGTGGGGACAAGAGGGACGAGCAGTACTTC
TRBD1	TRBJ1-1	TRBV25-1	-	CASSGGQLNTEAFF	TGTGCCAGCAGTGGGGGACAGCTGAACACTGAAGCTTTCTTT
-	TRBJ2-7	TRBV27	-	CASSPGQIYEQYF	TGTGCCAGCAGCCCGGGACAAATCTACGAGCAGTACTTC
TRBD2	TRBJ2-1	TRBV28	-	CASSSGSGSSLSEQFF	TGTGCCAGCAGTTCGGGTAGCGGGAGTTCGTTGAGTGAGCAGTTCTTC
TRBD2	TRBJ2-7	TRBV18	-	CASSPPMGGRIDEQYF	TGTGCCAGCTCACCACCGATGGGCGGGAGAATCGACGAGCAGTACTTC
TRBD1	TRBJ2-7	TRBV11-3	few	CASSSAQGARYEQYF	TGTGCCAGCAGCTCCGCGCAGGGGGCGAGGTACGAGCAGTACTTC
-	TRBJ2-2	TRBV10-3	-	CAISDGGDVGELFF	TGTGCCATCAGTGACGGGGGAGACGTCGGGGAGCTGTTTTTT
-	TRBJ1-2	TRBV5-6	-	CASSLVTSGGYTF	TGTGCCAGCAGCTTGGTCACTTCGGGTGGCTACACCTTC
TRBD1	TRBJ1-5	TRBV19	-	CASSIGQGSGPQHF	TGTGCCAGTAGTATAGGACAGGGAAGTGGACCCCAGCATTTT
-	TRBJ1-5	TRBV27	-	CASSPLLWANGNQPQHF	TGTGCCAGCAGTCCCCTCCTCTGGGCTAACGGCAATCAGCCCCAGCATTTT
TRBD2	TRBJ2-7	TRBV30	-	CAWSGGRGEQYF	TGTGCCTGGAGTGGCGGGAGGGGAGAGCAGTACTTC
TRBD1	TRBJ1-1	TRBV19	-	CASSGQGREAFF	TGTGCCAGTAGTGGACAGGGACGTGAAGCTTTCTTT
TRBD1	TRBJ2-2	TRBV4-3	-	CASSQDQDNTGGRNMTGELFF	TGCGCCAGCAGCCAAGACCAGGATAACACAGGGGGCCGTAACATGACCGGGGAGCTGTTTTTT
-	TRBJ1-6	TRBV7-6	once	CASSSGGTYNSPLHF	TGTGCCAGCAGCTCTGGCGGGACGTATAATTCACCCCTCCACTTT
-	TRBJ2-1	TRBV7-9	-	CASSLEPSSSSLGQFF	TGTGCCAGCAGCTTAGAGCCATCTAGTTCCTCCTTGGGGCAGTTCTTC
TRBD2	TRBJ2-3	TRBV4-1	-	CASSQEPGLAGTTDTQYF	TGCGCCAGCAGCCAAGAACCCGGACTAGCGGGGACCACAGATACGCAGTATTTT
-	TRBJ2-7	TRBV12-3/TRBV12-4	-	CASSFNSYEQYF	TGTGCCAGCAGTTTCAACTCCTACGAGCAGTACTTC
TRBD2	TRBJ2-3	TRBV7-3	-	CASSLNSGGARSTDTQYF	TGTGCCAGCAGCTTAAATAGCGGGGGGGCTCGTAGCACAGATACGCAGTATTTT
TRBD1	TRBJ2-3	TRBV7-9	-	CASSPPFRDRGPDTQYF	TGTGCCAGCAGCCCTCCTTTCCGGGACAGGGGACCAGATACGCAGTATTTT
TRBD1	TRBJ2-7	TRBV28	-	CASNQGGTGSYEQYF	TGTGCCAGCAATCAGGGAGGGACAGGGTCCTACGAGCAGTACTTC
TRBD1	TRBJ2-2	TRBV4-2	-	CASSLTTGTNTGELFF	TGTGCCAGCAGCCTGACGACAGGGACAAACACCGGGGAGCTGTTTTTT
-	TRBJ1-2	TRBV7-2	-	CASSPGGNKDYGYTF	TGTGCCAGCAGCCCAGGAGGGAATAAGGACTATGGCTACACCTTC
-	TRBJ2-7	TRBV28	-	CASSSLWGLTYEQYF	TGTGCCAGCAGCAGCCTTTGGGGGCTAACCTACGAGCAGTACTTC
-	TRBJ1-1	TRBV6-1	-	CASSELFTGNTEAFF	TGTGCCAGCAGTGAATTGTTCACAGGGAACACTGAAGCTTTCTTT
TRBD1	TRBJ1-3	TRBV9	-	CASSARQGLDSGNTIYF	TGTGCCAGCAGCGCAAGACAGGGACTTGACTCTGGAAACACCATATATTTT
-	TRBJ1-6	TRBV4-2	-	CASSQRTGNSPLHF	TGTGCCAGCAGCCAGCGGACGGGAAATTCACCCCTCCACTTT
TRBD1	TRBJ2-4	TRBV18	-	CASSPGLGQKNIQYF	TGTGCCAGCTCCCCTGGTCTGGGACAGAAAAACATTCAGTACTTC
TRBD2	TRBJ2-1	TRBV6-2/TRBV6-3	-	CASSYSVRPGGVGNEQFF	TGTGCCAGCAGTTACTCGGTTCGGCCGGGGGGAGTTGGTAATGAGCAGTTCTTC
-	TRBJ1-1	TRBV9	-	CASSVAWQNTEAFF	TGTGCCAGCAGCGTAGCGTGGCAGAACACTGAAGCTTTCTTT
TRBD1	TRBJ1-1	TRBV28	-	CASSLRGTGGTEAFF	TGTGCCAGCAGTTTGCGGGGGACAGGAGGGACTGAAGCTTTCTTT
TRBD1	TRBJ2-7	TRBV11-2	-	CASSRTGYEQYF	TGTGCCAGCAGCCGGACAGGGTACGAGCAGTACTTC